This T cell receptor beta chain was recorded in a study of cytomegalovirus exposure and HLA in healthy donors. About the research overall: From donors who were HLA-typed, an early data release held 70 million to 90 million unique TCRs.

Study outcomes and limitations: It was in a later analysis that TCR association rates were seen to vary by HLA locus, highest for DRB1 and lowest for HLA-C.

In its sample, this clone was seen a few times. Its antigen remains unknown. The PCR ran on 60 Vbeta and 13 Jbeta primers. TCRdb's table, derived via immunoSEQ multiplex PCR, lists solely in-frame clones and lacks some. The sample lists 110,000 or so clones, approximately 80% seen once, with less than 5.5% in the top ten. Donors showed nominal health when sampled, although they likely had unrecorded immune exposures. Germline CDR1 and CDR2: SGHRS and YFSETQ. Trimming cost V 4 bases and J 6 bases; bases outside gene matches: 8. CDR3 size: 17 residues. This chain joins TRBV5-1 and TRBJ1-6; TRBD1 aligns across 12 bases. The receptor's source is a man between 45 and 60 years old in good health and CMV-seropositive. The sequenced sample was PBMCs. CDR3 loop: CASSPGQGATRNSPLHF. The CDR3 DNA follows: TGCGCCAGCAGCCCGGGACAGGGGGCGACGCGTAATTCACCCCTCCACTTT.